The TCR beta chain described here comes from a study of somatic mutations in cytotoxic T cells in rheumatoid arthritis. At the level of the study: Purity of nearly 100% was reached when some V beta antibody-stained T-cell populations were flow-sorted, including V beta1+ cells sequenced for TCRB. Findings of the study overall: The antigen targets of the expanded CD8+ clones were unknown. Slight underrepresentation of TRBV07 in rheumatoid arthritis patients was not adjusted for multiple comparisons.

The V end was cut by 3 bases, the J end by 2 bases, with 14 bases between. The CDR3 is 15 residues long. Germline-derived CDR1 and CDR2 are SGHAT and FQNNGV. Positive selection with magnetic beads achieved the isolation of CD4+ and CD8+ cells, followed by a flow cytometry check of purity. Method: immunoSEQ multiplex PCR; TCRdb's copy keeps in-frame clones and lacks some. Among under 20,000 clones, roughly 85% were seen once, and the ten largest hold roughly 6.9%. On this clone: Its antigen remains unknown.

The specimen sequenced was CD8+ T cells sorted from blood. This TCR came from a middle-aged woman with rheumatoid arthritis. The genes are TRBV11-2 and TRBJ2-7; D is unresolved. CDR3 amino acids: CASSFGWNGAYEQYF. Here the CDR3 DNA reads TGTGCCAGCAGCTTCGGTTGGAACGGAGCCTACGAGCAGTACTTC.